These T cell receptor beta chains were read from a single sample in a study of blood T cell repertoires in COVID-19. Assay: immunoSEQ multiplex PCR; the TCRdb copy retains only in-frame clones and omits some. This sample has roughly 30,000 clones, with less than 85% found just once. Sequencing was carried out using peripheral blood. The receptors stem from a human donor with acute or convalescent COVID-19. The donor label of this sample is uncertain. The CDR3 runs from the conserved cysteine through the conserved F or W. A D gene is named only where the DNA matches it firmly. Where a row states a size, it is once, few, many or the class of an expanded clone; other rows omit it.

j_gene: TRBJ1-1
d_gene: TRBD1
v_gene: TRBV3-1/TRBV3-2
abundance: -
CDR3nt: TGTGCCAGCAGCCAAGGTGGGCAGGGGGCTGAAGCTTTCTTT
CDR3aa: CASSQGGQGAEAFF

j_gene: TRBJ2-3
d_gene: TRBD2
v_gene: TRBV19
abundance: -
CDR3nt: TGTGCCAGTAGTTCCCCACGGGGACTAGCGGGAGGCTCAGATACGCAGTATTTT
CDR3aa: CASSSPRGLAGGSDTQYF

j_gene: TRBJ2-3
d_gene: -
v_gene: TRBV19
abundance: -
CDR3nt: TGTGCCAGTACCTCGCCCAGATCAGATACGCAGTATTTT
CDR3aa: CASTSPRSDTQYF

j_gene: TRBJ2-5
d_gene: -
v_gene: TRBV5-6
abundance: -
CDR3nt: TGTGCCAGCAGCTTGAGGGGCAGAATGGGGACCCAGTACTTC
CDR3aa: CASSLRGRMGTQYF

j_gene: TRBJ2-3
d_gene: -
v_gene: TRBV18
abundance: -
CDR3nt: TGTGCCAGCTCACGGGGGGGCCCTAGCACAGATACGCAGTATTTT
CDR3aa: CASSRGGPSTDTQYF

j_gene: TRBJ2-1
d_gene: -
v_gene: TRBV13
abundance: -
CDR3nt: TGTGCCAGCAGCCCCCCCGACTACAGGGTTTTAGGCAATGAGCAGTTCTTC
CDR3aa: CASSPPDYRVLGNEQFF

j_gene: TRBJ1-6
d_gene: -
v_gene: TRBV18
abundance: once
CDR3nt: TGTGCCAGCTCACAAAACAGGGATTGGTCCTCACCCCTCCACTTT
CDR3aa: CASSQNRDWSSPLHF

j_gene: TRBJ2-5
d_gene: TRBD1
v_gene: TRBV4-3
abundance: once
CDR3nt: TGCGCCAGCAGCCAAGTCCTTCGACAGGGCCAAGAGACCCAGTACTTC
CDR3aa: CASSQVLRQGQETQYF

j_gene: TRBJ2-3
d_gene: TRBD1
v_gene: TRBV9
abundance: -
CDR3nt: TGTGCCAGCAGCGTACGGGACAGTTTAACCTTAGATACGCAGTATTTT
CDR3aa: CASSVRDSLTLDTQYF

j_gene: TRBJ2-5
d_gene: -
v_gene: TRBV6-2/TRBV6-3
abundance: once
CDR3nt: TGTGCCAGCAGTTACTCCCCTACTAGCAATGTACGTCGGGAGACCCAGTACTTC
CDR3aa: CASSYSPTSNVRRETQYF

j_gene: TRBJ1-6
d_gene: -
v_gene: TRBV4-3
abundance: -
CDR3nt: TGCGCCAGCAGCCAACGGTTGCTAGGCAATTCACCCCTCCACTTT
CDR3aa: CASSQRLLGNSPLHF

j_gene: TRBJ1-1
d_gene: -
v_gene: TRBV28
abundance: -
CDR3nt: TGTGCCAGCAGCCCGACCGGAGGAGAGCGGGAGGCTGAAGCTTTCTTT
CDR3aa: CASSPTGGEREAEAFF

j_gene: TRBJ2-2
d_gene: TRBD1
v_gene: TRBV7-2
abundance: -
CDR3nt: TGTGCCAGCAGCCCGTTCGGGACAGGTCACGGGGAGCTGTTTTTT
CDR3aa: CASSPFGTGHGELFF

j_gene: TRBJ2-7
d_gene: TRBD1
v_gene: TRBV6-2/TRBV6-3
abundance: -
CDR3nt: TGTGCCAGCAGTTACACGACAGGGGCCCCCTACGAGCAGTACTTC
CDR3aa: CASSYTTGAPYEQYF

j_gene: TRBJ1-1
d_gene: -
v_gene: TRBV3-1/TRBV3-2
abundance: -
CDR3nt: TGTGCCAGCAGCCAACAGATAAACACTGAAGCTTTCTTT
CDR3aa: CASSQQINTEAFF

j_gene: TRBJ2-2
d_gene: TRBD2
v_gene: TRBV6-6
abundance: -
CDR3nt: TGTGCCAGCAGTCAAAGGACTAGCGGGAGTGCCGGGGAGCTGTTTTTT
CDR3aa: CASSQRTSGSAGELFF

j_gene: TRBJ1-2
d_gene: -
v_gene: TRBV6-2/TRBV6-3
abundance: -
CDR3nt: TGTGCCAGCAGTACGGTGCTGGAGGGCTACACCTTC
CDR3aa: CASSTVLEGYTF

j_gene: TRBJ2-2
d_gene: -
v_gene: TRBV18
abundance: -
CDR3nt: TGTGCCAGCTCACCGTCAGGGATGAACACCGGGGAGCTGTTTTTT
CDR3aa: CASSPSGMNTGELFF

j_gene: TRBJ1-3
d_gene: -
v_gene: TRBV27
abundance: -
CDR3nt: TGTGCCAGCAGTCTCAGGGATGGAAACACCATATATTTT
CDR3aa: CASSLRDGNTIYF

j_gene: TRBJ2-3
d_gene: TRBD1
v_gene: TRBV6-5
abundance: -
CDR3nt: TGTGCCACCGCAGGGGGTTTGGGCACAGATACGCAGTATTTT
CDR3aa: CATAGGLGTDTQYF

j_gene: TRBJ2-7
d_gene: -
v_gene: TRBV29-1
abundance: -
CDR3nt: TGCAGCGCCAAGACAGGATACGAGCAGTACTTC
CDR3aa: CSAKTGYEQYF

j_gene: TRBJ1-6
d_gene: TRBD1
v_gene: TRBV9
abundance: -
CDR3nt: TGTGCCAGCAGCGTGGGACAGAATAATTCACCCCTCCACTTT
CDR3aa: CASSVGQNNSPLHF

j_gene: TRBJ1-4
d_gene: TRBD1
v_gene: TRBV2
abundance: -
CDR3nt: TGTGCCAGCAGTGAAAGACGATGGGGGACAGGGAATGAAAAACTGTTTTTT
CDR3aa: CASSERRWGTGNEKLFF

j_gene: TRBJ2-1
d_gene: -
v_gene: TRBV19
abundance: -
CDR3nt: TGTGCCAGTAGTCTGGAGGGGGCCCCATCAAATGAGCAGTTCTTC
CDR3aa: CASSLEGAPSNEQFF

j_gene: TRBJ1-1
d_gene: -
v_gene: TRBV18
abundance: -
CDR3nt: TGTGCCAGCTCACCTGCCCCGACAGTTTCTAGTAACACTGAAGCTTTCTTT
CDR3aa: CASSPAPTVSSNTEAFF

j_gene: TRBJ2-1
d_gene: -
v_gene: TRBV18
abundance: -
CDR3nt: TGTGCCAGCTCACCACCGAACAGGGAGGGTAAGCAGTTCTTC
CDR3aa: CASSPPNREGKQFF

j_gene: TRBJ2-1
d_gene: TRBD2
v_gene: TRBV7-8
abundance: -
CDR3nt: TGTGCCAGCAGCGGCTTACTAGCGGGAGATTACAATGAGCAGTTCTTC
CDR3aa: CASSGLLAGDYNEQFF

j_gene: TRBJ2-7
d_gene: -
v_gene: TRBV11-3
abundance: -
CDR3nt: TGTGCCAGCAGCCGGAGGGAGGCCGAGCAGTACTTC
CDR3aa: CASSRREAEQYF

j_gene: TRBJ1-4
d_gene: -
v_gene: TRBV19
abundance: -
CDR3nt: TGTGCCAGTAGTATCGGAGGGACTAATGAAAAACTGTTTTTT
CDR3aa: CASSIGGTNEKLFF

j_gene: TRBJ1-6
d_gene: -
v_gene: TRBV12-3/TRBV12-4
abundance: few
CDR3nt: TGTGCCAGCAACACCGAGGGAGGACCCCTCCACTTT
CDR3aa: CASNTEGGPLHF

j_gene: TRBJ2-5
d_gene: -
v_gene: TRBV7-9
abundance: once
CDR3nt: TGTGCCAGCAGCTTAGGGAGGGTGGAGACCCAGTACTTC
CDR3aa: CASSLGRVETQYF

j_gene: TRBJ1-3
d_gene: -
v_gene: TRBV28
abundance: -
CDR3nt: TGTGCCAGCACCCCCCCCAACTCTGGAAACACCATATATTTT
CDR3aa: CASTPPNSGNTIYF

j_gene: TRBJ2-5
d_gene: TRBD2
v_gene: TRBV19
abundance: -
CDR3nt: TGTGCCAGTCAAAGCGGGGGGGCCGGTGAGACCCAGTACTTC
CDR3aa: CASQSGGAGETQYF

j_gene: TRBJ1-2
d_gene: -
v_gene: TRBV9
abundance: -
CDR3nt: TGTGCCAGCAGCTTTGACAGTCTCTATGGCTACACCTTC
CDR3aa: CASSFDSLYGYTF